These 25 T cell receptor beta chains came from one sample sequenced in a study of siplizumab effects on memory and regulatory T cells. Here immunoSEQ multiplex PCR was the method, and the copy in TCRdb shows in-frame clones only, minus some. Of about 82,000 clones detected, over 80% appear once; the ten largest clones hold approximately 1.4%. Specimen: Tregs sorted from blood. These receptors were collected from a human donor in good health.

The chain uses TRBV6-5 and TRBJ2-5, with no clear D. Trimming left V 0 bases short and J 5 bases short, with 10 bases between. Germline lookup yields CDR1 MNHEY and CDR2 SVGAGI. The CDR3 is 14 amino acids. CDR3 nucleotides: TGTGCCAGCAGTTACTCAGACACGCGTGAGACCCAGTACTTC. This codes for CASSYSDTRETQYF.

V gene TRBV12-2 combines with J gene TRBJ1-3. TRBV12-2 is an annotated pseudogene. This CDR3 spans 17 amino acids. This CDR3 is CASRLKYTGSSGNTIYF. CDR3 nucleotide sequence: TGTGCAAGTCGCTTAAAATATACGGGAAGCTCTGGAAACACCATATATTTT.

The chain combines TRBV12-5 with TRBJ1-1, with TRBD1 identical over 8 bases. CDR1 is LGHNT, CDR2 FRNRAP, per germline. Unmatched junction bases numbered 10, after V lost 0 bases and J lost 4 bases. CDR3 length: 17 residues. The CDR3 DNA is TGTGCTAGTGGTTTGGTACATCAGGGGGCCGTGGGCACTGAAGCTTTCTTT. It is translated as CASGLVHQGAVGTEAFF. Filled out from reference TRBV12-5 and TRBJ1-1, the complete variable domain reads DARVTQTPRHKVTEMGQEVTMRCQPILGHNTVFWYRQTMMQGLELLAYFRNRAPLDDSGMPKDRFSAEMPDATLATLKIQPSEPRDSAVYFCASGLVHQGAVGTEAFFGQGTRLTVV.

This clone was detected only a few times. The V and J genes are TRBV6-1 and TRBJ2-7; no firm D call. Trimming stripped 2 bases from V and 2 bases from J, with 4 bases between. This CDR3 comprises 12 residues. Germline CDR1 MNHNS, CDR2 SASEGT. The CDR3 sequence: CASSELAYEQYF. The CDR3 bases are TGTGCCAGCAGTGAACTCGCCTACGAGCAGTACTTC.

CDR3 bases: TGTGCCAGCAGCTTATCGGTTTATCAGCCCCAGCATTTT. This sequence encodes CASSLSVYQPQHF. V is TRBV7-3 and J is TRBJ1-5, with D unresolved. Germline-derived CDR1 and CDR2 are SGHTA and FQGTGA. V lost 2 bases to trimming and J lost 5 bases, with 7 bases between them. This CDR3 contains 13 residues.

The chain combines TRBV5-5 with TRBJ2-2; D gene uncertain. Trimming removed 0 bases at V and 1 base at J, with 7 bases between. This CDR3 comprises 15 residues. Per germline, CDR1 SGHKS and CDR2 YYEKEE (reference sequence). Here the CDR3 reads CASSLVRQNTGELFF. The CDR3 DNA reads as TGTGCCAGCAGCTTGGTTCGGCAGAACACCGGGGAGCTGTTTTTT.

The chain couples TRBV5-1 to TRBJ1-1; 7 positions match TRBD1. V was clipped by 4 bases and J by 0 bases; unmatched bases: 6. CDR3 length: 15 amino acids. Germline loops: CDR1 SGHRS, CDR2 YFSETQ. CDR3 sequence: CASSELTGLNTEAFF. In DNA, the CDR3 is TGCGCCAGCAGCGAACTGACAGGGTTGAACACTGAAGCTTTCTTT.

This clone was picked up one time. The CDR3 reads CASSLAGYEQYF. In DNA, the CDR3 is TGTGCCAGCAGCCTAGCGGGCTACGAGCAGTACTTC. The genes are TRBV6-5 and TRBJ2-7; 8 bases fit TRBD2. Germline V gene sequence: CDR1 MNHEY, CDR2 SVGAGI. V trimming: 6 bases; J trimming: 3 bases; junction bases outside the gene matches: 1. This CDR3 comprises 12 residues.

V usage is TRBV5-1 and J usage is TRBJ2-5; no clear D. With 3 bases removed from V and 4 bases from J, the gap between germline ends came to 16 bases. Germline V lookup: CDR1 SGHRS, CDR2 YFSETQ. The CDR3 extends over 15 amino acids. This chain's CDR3 is CASSSGDPRAETQYF. The CDR3 DNA reads TGCGCCAGCAGCTCTGGCGACCCCCGGGCAGAGACCCAGTACTTC.

This rearrangement joins TRBV23-1 to TRBJ1-1, with D uncertain. TRBV23-1 is classed as an ORF, of uncertain function. V lost 7 bases and J 4 bases, leaving 19 bases between the germline ends. This CDR3 comprises 15 residues. In DNA, the CDR3 is TGCGCCAGCATACATTGGGTCCGCGGATTCACTGAAGCTTTCTTT. This codes for CASIHWVRGFTEAFF.

The chain recombines TRBV5-6 with TRBJ1-2; D possibly corresponds to TRBD1 (6 bases). Germline lookup yields CDR1 SGHDT and CDR2 YYEEEE. The ends were cut back, 0 bases at V and 1 base at J, with 10 bases in the middle. The CDR3 length is 15 residues. CDR3 region: CASSLGGPINYGYTF. The DNA for the CDR3 is TGTGCCAGCAGCTTGGGGGGGCCGATTAACTATGGCTACACCTTC. The variable domain in full, completed from reference TRBV5-6 and TRBJ1-2, reads DAGVTQSPTHLIKTRGQQVTLRCSPKSGHDTVSWYQQALGQGPQFIFQYYEEEERQRGNFPDRFSGHQFPNYSSELNVNALLLGDSALYLCASSLGGPINYGYTFGSGTRLTVV.

V is TRBV11-2 and J is TRBJ2-7; 12 bases are a match to TRBD1. Unmatched junction bases numbered 7, after V lost 10 bases and J lost 6 bases. Germline V gives CDR1 SGHAT, CDR2 FQNNGV. This CDR3 comprises 13 residues. The CDR3 here is CATAGTGGLEQYF. The CDR3 DNA reads TGTGCCACCGCGGGGACAGGGGGCCTCGAGCAGTACTTC.

The V gene is TRBV25-1, the J gene TRBJ2-5; D perhaps matches TRBD2 (5 bases). Germline V gene lookup returns CDR1 MGHDK and CDR2 SYGVNS. The CDR3 runs to 14 residues. Deletions cut 5 bases from V and 7 bases from J, with 17 bases between. The CDR3 region has the DNA TGTGCCAGCAGTTCTTCACCACTAGAGCCGACCCAGTACTTC. It translates to CASSSSPLEPTQYF.

The genes are TRBV28 and TRBJ1-2; the D gene is possibly TRBD1 (5 bases). CDR1 and CDR2 (germline): MDHEN, SYDVKM. CDR3 size: 12 residues. Trimming removed 6 bases from V and 4 bases from J, with 9 bases in between. The CDR3 here is CASSPGTYGYTF. CDR3 sequence (DNA): TGTGCCAGCAGCCCCGGGACCTATGGCTACACCTTC.

This rearrangement joins TRBV30 to TRBJ1-6; a weak D match, TRBD1 (6 bases). Germline CDR1 reads GTSNPN; CDR2 reads SVGIG (reference sequence). V shed 4 bases and J shed 8 bases, with 12 bases lying between them. The CDR3 has 13 amino acids. The CDR3 sequence is CAWTDRRDSPLHF. CDR3 DNA sequence: TGTGCCTGGACCGACAGGCGAGATTCACCCCTCCACTTT.

This clone was counted between two and nine times. The chain links TRBV5-1 to TRBJ1-2, with D maybe TRBD1 (6 bases). V was shortened by 5 bases and J by 5 bases, with 16 bases between the two germline ends. Germline V gene sequence: CDR1 SGHRS, CDR2 YFSETQ. The CDR3 loop spans 14 amino acids. CDR3 sequence (DNA): TGCGCCAGCAGGCCGTCAGGGGTGGAATATGGCTACACCTTC. Translation: CASRPSGVEYGYTF.

The rearrangement links TRBV19 to TRBJ1-4, with TRBD1 identical over 7 bases. There are 14 residues in the CDR3. Germline-derived CDR1 and CDR2 are LNHDA and SQIVND (reference sequence). Germline trimming cut 5 bases from V and 8 bases from J; bases unmatched to any gene: 8. The CDR3 protein is CASSREGAGEKLFF. The DNA for the CDR3 is TGTGCCAGTAGTCGGGAGGGGGCAGGAGAAAAACTGTTTTTT.

CDR3 residues: CASRTGGFTDTQYF. Written as DNA, the CDR3 is TGTGCCAGCAGAACAGGGGGTTTCACAGATACGCAGTATTTT. The V and J genes are TRBV25-1 and TRBJ2-3; 8 bases are shared with TRBD1. CDR1 is MGHDK, CDR2 SYGVNS, per germline. The CDR3 covers 14 residues. The ends lost 6 bases at V and 2 bases at J; junction bases unmatched: 4.

The J gene is TRBJ2-1, the V gene TRBV5-1; D may match TRBD1 or TRBD2 (5 bases each). Trimming shortened V by 3 bases and J by 5 bases, and 15 bases separated the two germline ends. The CDR3 is 15 amino acids. Looked up from germline, CDR1 is SGHRS and CDR2 is YFSETQ. CDR3 loop: CASSSPRDGNNEQFF. The CDR3 DNA reads as TGCGCCAGCAGCTCCCCCCGGGACGGTAACAATGAGCAGTTCTTC. The whole variable domain, filled in from reference TRBV5-1 and TRBJ2-1, reads KAGVTQTPRYLIKTRGQQVTLSCSPISGHRSVSWYQQTPGQGLQFLFEYFSETQRNKGNFPGRFSGRQFSNSRSEMNVSTLELGDSALYLCASSSPRDGNNEQFFGPGTRLTVL.

This sequence joins TRBV28 and TRBJ2-5, with TRBD1 matching over 8 bases. This CDR3 has 15 residues. The ends lost 9 bases at V and 4 bases at J; junction bases unmatched: 13. Germline CDR1 MDHEN, CDR2 SYDVKM. The CDR3: CASGPGRGLGETQYF. The CDR3 DNA sequence: TGTGCCAGTGGGCCCGGCAGGGGGCTTGGAGAGACCCAGTACTTC. The whole variable domain, remainder taken from reference TRBV28 and TRBJ2-5, is DVKVTQSSRYLVKRTGEKVFLECVQDMDHENMFWYRQDPGLGLRLIYFSYDVKMKEKGDIPEGYSVSREKKERFSLILESASTNQTSMYLCASGPGRGLGETQYFGPGTRLLVL.

CDR3 sequence: CSVAGTTNYGYTF. The CDR3 DNA reads TGCAGCGTTGCCGGGACGACTAACTATGGCTACACCTTC. V usage is TRBV29-1 and J usage is TRBJ1-2, with D possibly matching TRBD1 (5 bases). Germline V gene data show CDR1 as SQVTM and CDR2 as ANQGSEA. V lost 4 bases and J lost 0, with 9 bases in between. The CDR3 has 13 residues.

To note about this clone: One end of the junction does not line up with germline, which may come from a read error. The V and J genes are TRBV30 and TRBJ2-7, with 8 bases aligning to TRBD1. Germline V CDR1 and CDR2: GTSNPN, SVGIG (reference sequence). The CDR3 loop spans 13 amino acids. CDR3 DNA sequence: TGTGCCTGGAGCCCCACGGACAGGGTGGTCCCTGGCTTC. This gives the protein CAWSPTDRVVPGF.

The chain joins TRBV28 to TRBJ2-7; D remains unclear. The V gene lost 3 bases and the J gene lost 0 bases, with 3 bases spanning the gap. The CDR3 covers 12 residues. Germline V gene data show CDR1 as MDHEN and CDR2 as SYDVKM. The CDR3 region has the DNA TGTGCCAGCAGTTTGAGCTCCTACGAGCAGTACTTC. As protein: CASSLSSYEQYF.

This chain joins TRBV11-3 and TRBJ2-3, with TRBD2 matching 7 bases. The CDR3 sequence is 12 residues long. Trimming took 2 bases from V and 10 from J; bases not matched to a gene: 3. Per the germline V gene, CDR1 is SGHNT and CDR2 is YENEEA. CDR3 sequence: CASSLKRGSQYF. For the CDR3, the DNA is TGTGCCAGCAGCTTAAAGCGGGGTTCGCAGTATTTT.

V is TRBV19 and J is TRBJ1-5; D is unresolved. CDR1 and CDR2 from the germline V gene are LNHDA and SQIVND (reference sequence). Trimming took off 8 bases at V and 2 bases at J, with 16 bases between the two ends. There are 15 residues in the CDR3. The CDR3 reads CASQSSGFGNQPQHF. In DNA form, the CDR3 reads TGTGCCAGTCAGTCATCGGGCTTCGGCAATCAGCCCCAGCATTTT.